Presented here are 32 T cell receptor beta chains from one specimen sequenced in a study of OX40 agonist ivuxolimab in advanced cancers. The library was made by the immunoSEQ multiplex PCR assay. This immuneACCESS table, as held by TCRdb, lists in-frame sequences with V and J called but not all clones. Of the missing ones, under half trace to an unresolved V gene in checked studies; the others have no known cause. The sample table holds 50,000 to 85,000 clones, of which over 80% were seen once. The ten largest make up 2.5% of the sample. Sequenced material: CD4+ or CD8+ T cells sorted from blood, taken in a trial of the OX40 agonist ivuxolimab. The receptors stem from an adult with an advanced solid tumor such as melanoma, head and neck, liver or kidney cancer.

The rearrangement joins TRBV6-1 to TRBJ1-5; D remains ambiguous. The CDR3 contains 13 residues. Germline loops: CDR1 MNHNS, CDR2 SASEGT. Trimming shortened V by 6 bases and J by 4 bases, and 10 bases separated the two germline ends. CDR3 in amino acids: CASRAGFNQPQHF. The CDR3 nucleotides are TGTGCCAGCAGGGCCGGGTTTAATCAGCCCCAGCATTTT.

The chain is built from TRBV28 and TRBJ1-2, with D perhaps matching TRBD1 (5 bases). CDR3 length: 13 residues. The V and J ends lost 7 bases and 4 bases respectively, with 13 bases between them. CDR1 is MDHEN and CDR2 is SYDVKM in the germline V gene. CDR3 DNA sequence: TGTGCCAGCATTAGGGACGCGGCCTATGGCTACACCTTC. This sequence encodes CASIRDAAYGYTF.

As regards this clone: At one of its ends the junction is not consistent with the germline gene, which may arise from a read error. The gene calls are TRBV5-4 and TRBJ2-2, with 10 bases aligning to TRBD2. CDR1 and CDR2 from the germline V gene are SGHNT and YYREEE (reference sequence). The CDR3 spans 13 residues. The CDR3 DNA is TGTGCCACCAGCGGGAGGGCATCAGGGGAGCTGTTTTTT. It translates to CATSGRASGELFF.

The chain's CDR3 is CASSLFPQGVKQPQHF. The DNA for the CDR3 is TGTGCCAGCAGTTTATTCCCCCAGGGGGTAAAGCAGCCCCAGCATTTT. The chain carries TRBV28 and TRBJ1-5; 7 positions match TRBD1. Germline V CDR1 and CDR2: MDHEN, SYDVKM. This CDR3 comprises 16 residues. The V and J ends lost 1 base and 7 bases, in that order; junction bases with no gene match: 10.

This chain uses TRBV29-1 with TRBJ2-7, with unresolved D. The CDR3 totals 12 residues. CDR1 SQVTM and CDR2 ANQGSEA come from the germline V gene. Trimming left V 4 bases short and J 7 bases short, with 14 bases between. This CDR3 is CSVGPPTGEQYF. CDR3 bases: TGCAGCGTTGGGCCTCCGACCGGGGAGCAGTACTTC.

The chain carries TRBV14 and TRBJ2-7; 7 bases map to TRBD2. V gave up 3 bases and J gave up 1 base; unmatched junction bases: 15. The CDR3 contains 18 residues. The germline gives CDR1 SGHDN, CDR2 FVKESK. The CDR3 DNA sequence: TGTGCCAGCAGCCACCGACGTACCCGGGACTACCTATCCTACGAGCAGTACTTC. Translating gives CASSHRRTRDYLSYEQYF.

The V call is TRBV2, the J call TRBJ2-2, with unresolved D. The CDR3 is made up of 14 amino acids. Germline loops: CDR1 SNHLY, CDR2 FYNNEI. The V and J ends lost 3 bases and 6 bases respectively, with 11 bases between them. The CDR3 nucleotides read TGTGCCAGCAGTGAGTCTACCTCCGCCGGGGAGCTGTTTTTT. This encodes CASSESTSAGELFF. The full variable domain, rest sourced from reference TRBV2 and TRBJ2-2, is EPEVTQTPSHQVTQMGQEVILRCVPISNHLYFYWYRQILGQKVEFLVSFYNNEISEKSEIFDDQFSVERPDGSNFTLKIRSTKLEDSAMYFCASSESTSAGELFFGEGSRLTVL.

This chain links TRBV28 with TRBJ1-1, with a possible D match to TRBD1 (6 bases). Germline V gene lookup returns CDR1 MDHEN and CDR2 SYDVKM. V lost 6 bases and J 5 bases, leaving 19 bases between the germline ends. The CDR3 spans 15 residues. CDR3 bases: TGTGCCAGCAGCTTAGGGGGTGGGGGCCGGACTGAAGCTTTCTTT. Amino acids: CASSLGGGGRTEAFF.

With regard to this clone: The sample contains more than one DNA sequence encoding this CDR3. The V and J genes are TRBV19 and TRBJ2-3, with 13 bases matching TRBD2. The germline V gene encodes CDR1 LNHDA and CDR2 SQIVND (reference sequence). The trim removed 5 bases at V and 0 bases at J, leaving 8 bases unmatched. This CDR3 contains 18 residues. DNA for the CDR3: TGTGCCAGTAGTGGGGGGACTAGCGGGACCCCTAGCACAGATACGCAGTATTTT. Amino acid sequence: CASSGGTSGTPSTDTQYF.

The V gene is TRBV10-2, the J gene TRBJ2-3; no reliable D call. V lost 4 bases and J lost 4, with 3 bases in between. The germline gives CDR1 WSHSY, CDR2 SAAADI. CDR3 length: 11 amino acids. CDR3 loop: CASSAADTQYF. DNA of the CDR3: TGCGCCAGCAGTGCAGCAGATACGCAGTATTTT.

V is TRBV7-6 and J is TRBJ2-1, with D unclear. V dropped 1 base and J dropped 1 base, with 5 bases sitting between them. The CDR3 has 14 amino acids. Germline V lookup: CDR1 SGHVS, CDR2 FNYEAQ. CDR3 nucleotide sequence: TGTGCCAGCAGCTTAGGCAGTTCCTACAATGAGCAGTTCTTC. This encodes CASSLGSSYNEQFF.

The chain recombines TRBV7-2 with TRBJ2-7; D ambiguous. Germline CDR1 is SGHTA and CDR2 is FQGNSA. The CDR3 is 13 residues long. Trimming left V 2 bases short and J 7 bases short, with 12 bases between. The DNA of the CDR3 is TGTGCCAGCAGCTTAACTTGGTTGGAAGAGCAGTACTTC. Translation gives CASSLTWLEEQYF.

The chain carries TRBV4-3 and TRBJ2-3; 7 nucleotides agree with TRBD2. J gave up 0 bases and V 0 bases, and 6 bases lay outside the gene matches. Germline V gene data show CDR1 as LGHNA and CDR2 as YSLEER. The CDR3 spans 17 residues. In DNA form, the CDR3 reads TGCGCCAGCAGCCAAGACGAAGCGGGAAGTAGCACAGATACGCAGTATTTT. Its protein product is CASSQDEAGSSTDTQYF.

This CDR3 is CASSYLGGLNTGELFF. The DNA of the CDR3 is TGTGCCAGCAGTTACCTTGGCGGGTTGAACACCGGGGAGCTGTTTTTT. The chain joins TRBV6-5 to TRBJ2-2, with D possibly being TRBD2 (5 bases). Per the germline V gene, CDR1 is MNHEY and CDR2 is SVGAGI. This CDR3 has 16 residues. The V end lost 2 bases, the J end lost 1 base, and 11 bases lay between the germline ends.

The genes are TRBV10-3 and TRBJ2-1; D is uncertain. The germline CDR1 and CDR2 sequences are ENHRY and SYGVKD. This CDR3 region has 11 residues. V lost 8 bases and J 4 bases, leaving 6 bases between the germline ends. This CDR3 is CAILAYNEQFF. The CDR3 DNA sequence: TGTGCCATCCTTGCTTACAATGAGCAGTTCTTC.

The CDR3 DNA follows: TGCAGCGTTGCCTCACAGGGCGGATGGACCTATAATTCACCCCTCCACTTT. Translated, it gives CSVASQGGWTYNSPLHF. The gene calls are TRBV29-1 and TRBJ1-6; tentatively, D is TRBD1 (6 bases). V was trimmed by 4 bases and J by 2 bases, leaving 18 bases between them. Germline CDR1 is SQVTM and CDR2 is ANQGSEA. The CDR3 contains 17 residues.

The gene calls are TRBV10-2 and TRBJ1-5, with D unclear. V shed 2 bases and J shed 1 base, with 3 bases lying between them. The CDR3 length is 13 residues. The germline CDR1 and CDR2 sequences are WSHSY and SAAADI. The CDR3 nucleotides read TGCGCCAGCAGTGAGACCAGCAATCAGCCCCAGCATTTT. Encoded protein: CASSETSNQPQHF.

This chain connects TRBV11-3 to TRBJ1-5; tentative D call: TRBD1 (6 bases). V lost 5 bases and J 6 bases, leaving 11 bases between the germline ends. The V gene's germline CDR1 is SGHNT and CDR2 YENEEA. The CDR3 loop spans 13 amino acids. The chain's CDR3 is CASSHKGGQPQHF. CDR3 coding DNA: TGTGCCAGCAGCCATAAGGGGGGTCAGCCCCAGCATTTT.

The chain is built from TRBV18 and TRBJ2-2; 8 bases align to TRBD1. This CDR3 is 15 amino acids long. The trim removed 3 bases at V and 3 bases at J, leaving 3 bases unmatched. Per germline, CDR1 KGHSH and CDR2 LQKENI. This CDR3 is CASSPGQGHTGELFF. Here the CDR3 DNA reads TGTGCCAGCTCACCCGGACAGGGACACACCGGGGAGCTGTTTTTT. Combining the CDR3 with reference TRBV18 and TRBJ2-2 gives the whole variable domain NAGVMQNPRHLVRRRGQEARLRCSPMKGHSHVYWYRQLPEEGLKFMVYLQKENIIDESGMPKERFSAEFPKEGPSILRIQQVVRGDSAAYFCASSPGQGHTGELFFGEGSRLTVL.

The chain recombines TRBV5-4 with TRBJ2-1, with TRBD2 identical over 12 bases. The CDR3 totals 17 residues. V shed 2 bases and J 2 bases; nucleotides not matched to a gene: 5. The germline gives CDR1 SGHNT, CDR2 YYREEE (reference sequence). The DNA for the CDR3 is TGTGCCAGCAGCTTAGCTAGCGGGGGGGCCACCTACAATGAGCAGTTCTTC. This sequence encodes CASSLASGGATYNEQFF.

V is TRBV7-2 and J is TRBJ1-1; a possible D gene is TRBD1 (5 bases). Germline V gene lookup returns CDR1 SGHTA and CDR2 FQGNSA. This CDR3 is built from 13 residues. V dropped 0 bases and J dropped 10 bases, with 12 bases sitting between them. CDR3 residues: CASSLANSGGAFF. For the CDR3, the DNA is TGTGCCAGCAGCTTAGCTAATTCGGGGGGAGCTTTCTTT.

V and J are TRBV6-1 and TRBJ1-1; D gene ambiguous. Germline loops: CDR1 MNHNS, CDR2 SASEGT. The CDR3 extends over 13 amino acids. Deletions cut 4 bases from V and 3 bases from J, with 9 bases between. For the CDR3, the DNA is TGTGCCAGCAGTGGACCCCAGGACACTGAAGCTTTCTTT. This codes for CASSGPQDTEAFF.

The chain combines TRBV2 with TRBJ2-7; no clear D gene. The CDR3 has 11 residues. CDR1 SNHLY and CDR2 FYNNEI come from the germline V gene. V was clipped by 6 bases and J by 2 bases, with 5 bases between them. The CDR3 DNA reads TGTGCCAGCAGCCGGACCTACGAGCAGTACTTC. This sequence encodes CASSRTYEQYF.

The chain combines TRBV6-5 with TRBJ2-4; D unclear. Trimming stripped 2 bases from V and 7 bases from J, with 12 bases between. CDR1 and CDR2 from the germline V gene are MNHEY and SVGAGI. This CDR3 is built from 14 residues. This CDR3 reads CASSYTFSRNIQYF. The CDR3 DNA is TGTGCCAGCAGTTACACCTTCAGCCGGAACATTCAGTACTTC.

Points on this clone: An end of the junction differs from the germline gene, which may be a read error. The chain joins TRBV7-2 to TRBJ2-1; D remains unclear. CDR1 and CDR2 from the germline V gene are SGHTA and FQGNSA. The CDR3 is 13 residues long. The CDR3 protein is CASARPSDNEQFF. The CDR3 DNA is TGTGCCAGTGCTCGTCCCTCCGACAATGAGCAGTTCTTC.

The J gene is TRBJ2-3, the V gene TRBV19; D is ambiguous. Deletions cut 4 bases from V and 6 bases from J, with 11 bases between. This CDR3 comprises 13 residues. Germline lookup yields CDR1 LNHDA and CDR2 SQIVND (reference sequence). CDR3 in amino acids: CASSTVLRDTQYF. The CDR3 nucleotides are TGTGCCAGTAGTACCGTCCTTAGGGATACGCAGTATTTT.

The chain employs TRBV7-3 and TRBJ1-3; maybe TRBD1 (5 bases). The CDR3 has 13 residues. V was pared by 0 bases and J by 14 bases, with 14 bases between. Germline lookup yields CDR1 SGHTA and CDR2 FQGTGA. Written as DNA, the CDR3 is TGTGCCAGCAGCTTAACTGTTTCACAGGAGTTATATTTT. The encoded protein is CASSLTVSQELYF.

This chain joins TRBV7-9 and TRBJ2-1, with D perhaps matching TRBD2 (5 bases). Germline loops: CDR1 SEHNR, CDR2 FQNEAQ (reference sequence). The CDR3 loop spans 15 amino acids. The germline V and J ends were trimmed by 4 bases and 2 bases, with 12 bases remaining between them. CDR3 DNA sequence: TGTGCCAGCAGCTATGCAGGAGGAGCCTACAATGAGCAGTTCTTC. Protein: CASSYAGGAYNEQFF.

The chain couples TRBV29-1 to TRBJ2-1, with a possible D match to TRBD2 (6 bases). Germline loops: CDR1 SQVTM, CDR2 ANQGSEA. The length of the CDR3 is 14 residues. Trimming stripped 3 bases from V and 3 bases from J, with 12 bases between. The CDR3 is CSVEWRDLYNEQFF. CDR3 nucleotide sequence: TGCAGCGTTGAGTGGCGGGACCTCTACAATGAGCAGTTCTTC.

The chain uses TRBV5-4 and TRBJ2-3; no firm D call. V was trimmed by 3 bases and J by 2 bases, leaving 7 bases between them. The CDR3 is made up of 13 amino acids. CDR1 SGHNT and CDR2 YYREEE come from the germline V gene (reference sequence). CDR3 residues: CASSWDVTDTQYF. The CDR3 DNA reads TGTGCCAGCAGCTGGGATGTCACAGATACGCAGTATTTT. Looking up the rest from reference TRBV5-4 and TRBJ2-3 gives the full variable domain: ETGVTQSPTHLIKTRGQQVTLRCSSQSGHNTVSWYQQALGQGPQFIFQYYREEENGRGNFPPRFSGLQFPNYSSELNVNALELDDSALYLCASSWDVTDTQYFGPGTRLTVL.

This chain connects TRBV27 to TRBJ1-2, with D possibly being TRBD1 (6 bases). The CDR3 has 16 residues. V lost 8 bases to trimming and J lost 1 base, with 20 bases between them. Germline CDR1 MNHEY, CDR2 SMNVEV (reference sequence). The CDR3 loop is CASAKAGVRDNYGYTF. CDR3 coding DNA: TGTGCCAGCGCTAAAGCAGGGGTTCGGGATAACTATGGCTACACCTTC.

This clone was observed a few times. The CDR3 protein is CASGTSARNYEQYF. CDR3 bases: TGTGCCAGCGGAACTAGCGCCAGGAACTACGAGCAGTACTTC. J is TRBJ2-7 and V is TRBV5-4, with 7 positions matching TRBD2. Germline CDR1 is SGHNT and CDR2 is YYREEE (reference sequence). The V segment lost 7 bases and the J segment 3 bases; nucleotides outside the gene matches: 10. The CDR3 sequence is 14 residues long.